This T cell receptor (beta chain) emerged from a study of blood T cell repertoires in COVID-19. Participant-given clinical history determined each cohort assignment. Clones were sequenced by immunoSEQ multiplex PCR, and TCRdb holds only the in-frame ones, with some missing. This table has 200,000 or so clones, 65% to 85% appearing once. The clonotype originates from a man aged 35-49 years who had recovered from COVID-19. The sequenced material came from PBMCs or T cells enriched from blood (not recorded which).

CDR3 DNA sequence: TGTGCCTGGAACGCTGACCGCGGTGGAAATCATTCACCCCTCCACTTT. It specifies CAWNADRGGNHSPLHF. The chain combines TRBV30 with TRBJ1-6, with no clear D. The germline V gene encodes CDR1 GTSNPN and CDR2 SVGIG (reference sequence). There are 16 residues in the CDR3. With 4 bases removed from V and 8 bases from J, the gap between germline ends came to 21 bases.